The T cell receptor (beta chain) described here comes from a study of OX40 agonist ivuxolimab in advanced cancers. Study results and caveats: Expanded clones tended on average to be more numerous among CD8+ T cells than CD4+.

CDR1 is SGHVS, CDR2 FQNEAQ, per germline. This CDR3 has 16 residues. Trimming cost V 5 bases and J 0 bases; bases outside gene matches: 10. This clone was seen a few times. Its specificity is not known. TCRdb's table, derived via immunoSEQ multiplex PCR, lists solely in-frame clones and lacks some. The sample consists of some 80,000 clones, around 84% of them appearing once. The rearrangement links TRBV7-8 to TRBJ2-7, with 7 bases fitting TRBD1. The sample was CD4+ or CD8+ T cells sorted from blood, taken in a trial of the OX40 agonist ivuxolimab. This receptor was taken from an adult with an advanced solid tumor such as melanoma, head and neck, liver or kidney cancer. Here the CDR3 DNA reads TGTGCCAGCAGCCCGCACAGGGGAACGTCCTCCTACGAGCAGTACTTC. Its translation is CASSPHRGTSSYEQYF.